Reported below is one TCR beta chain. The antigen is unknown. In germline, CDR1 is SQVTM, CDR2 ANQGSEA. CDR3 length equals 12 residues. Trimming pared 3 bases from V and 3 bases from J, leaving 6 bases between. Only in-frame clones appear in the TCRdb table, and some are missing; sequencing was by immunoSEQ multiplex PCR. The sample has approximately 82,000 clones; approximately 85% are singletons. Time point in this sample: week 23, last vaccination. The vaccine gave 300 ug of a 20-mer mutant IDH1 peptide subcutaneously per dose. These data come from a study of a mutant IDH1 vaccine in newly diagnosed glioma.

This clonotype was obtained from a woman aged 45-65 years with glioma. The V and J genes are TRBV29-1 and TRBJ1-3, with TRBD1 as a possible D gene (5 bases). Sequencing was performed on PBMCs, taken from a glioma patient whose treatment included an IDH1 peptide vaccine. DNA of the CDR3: TGCAGCGTTGAGAGGGGTGGAAACACCATATATTTT. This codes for CSVERGGNTIYF.